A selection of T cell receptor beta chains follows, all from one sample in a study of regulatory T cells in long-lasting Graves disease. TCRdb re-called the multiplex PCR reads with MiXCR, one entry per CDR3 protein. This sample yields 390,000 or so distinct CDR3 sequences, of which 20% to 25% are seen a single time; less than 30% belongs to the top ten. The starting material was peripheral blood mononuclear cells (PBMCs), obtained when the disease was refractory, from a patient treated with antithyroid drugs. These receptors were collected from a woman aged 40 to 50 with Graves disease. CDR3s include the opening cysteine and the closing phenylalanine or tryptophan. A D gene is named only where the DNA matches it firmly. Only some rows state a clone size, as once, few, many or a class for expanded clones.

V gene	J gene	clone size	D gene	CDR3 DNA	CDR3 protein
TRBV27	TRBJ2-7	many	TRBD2	TGTGCCAGCAGTTTACGTCAGGCTAGCGGGGCCTACGAGCAGTACTTC	CASSLRQASGAYEQYF
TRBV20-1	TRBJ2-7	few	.	TGCAGTGCTGATGCGGTCCGCGAGCAGTACTTC	CSADAVREQYF
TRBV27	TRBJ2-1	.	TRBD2	TGTGCCAGCAGTTTGGTGACTAGCGGGAGGCTCCTTTCCTCCTACAATGAGCAGTTCTTC	CASSLVTSGRLLSSYNEQFF
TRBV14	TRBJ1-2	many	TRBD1	TGTGCCAGCAGCCATTGGGCAGGGGGTCTCTATGGCTACACCTTC	CASSHWAGGLYGYTF
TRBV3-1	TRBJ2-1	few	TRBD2	TGTGCCAGCAGCCTTAGCGGGAGTAGACCCCAGTTCTTC	CASSLSGSRPQFF
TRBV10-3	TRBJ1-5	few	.	TGTGCCATCAGAAATCAGCCCCAGCATTTT	CAIRNQPQHF
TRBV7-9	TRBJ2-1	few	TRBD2	TGTGCCAGCAGCTTGGCCAGGACTAGACAGTTCTTC	CASSLARTRQFF
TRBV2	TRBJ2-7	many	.	TGTGCCACCTCATGGTCCACCGAGCAGTACTTC	CATSWSTEQYF
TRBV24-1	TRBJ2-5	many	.	TGTGCCACCAGTCCCTCCAGACTTCACTCTAAAGAGACCCAGTACTTC	CATSPSRLHSKETQYF
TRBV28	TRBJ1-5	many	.	TGTGCCAGCAGCATTCCCCAGTCGGCTCAGCCCCAGCATTTT	CASSIPQSAQPQHF
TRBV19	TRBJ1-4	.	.	TGTGCCAGTAGCGGCCGAGGGAAAACAACTAATGAAAAACTGTTTTTT	CASSGRGKTTNEKLFF
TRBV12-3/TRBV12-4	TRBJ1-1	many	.	TGTGCCAGCAGTTTTGAGCCGAACACTGAAGCTTTCTTT	CASSFEPNTEAFF
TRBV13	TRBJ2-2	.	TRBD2	TGTGCCAGCAGCAGTAGCGGGAGACCTAACACCGGGGAGCTGTTTTTT	CASSSSGRPNTGELFF
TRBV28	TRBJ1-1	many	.	TGTGCCAGCACCGAGGGGGTCATGAACACTGAAGCTTTCTTT	CASTEGVMNTEAFF
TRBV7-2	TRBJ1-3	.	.	TGTGCCAGCAGCTTCGGGGGGGCGAATGGAAACACCATATATTTT	CASSFGGANGNTIYF
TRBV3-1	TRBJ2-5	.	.	TGTGCCAGCACACACCCCCTAGCACCTCAAGAGACCCAGTACTTC	CASTHPLAPQETQYF
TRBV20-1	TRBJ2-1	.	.	TGCAGTGCTAGGCCGTTTAGGACAGCGAACTACAATGAGCAGTTCTTC	CSARPFRTANYNEQFF
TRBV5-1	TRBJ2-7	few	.	TGCGCCAGCAGCTTGGAAGGGAGTAACGAGCAGTACTTC	CASSLEGSNEQYF
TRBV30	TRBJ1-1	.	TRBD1	TGCGCCTGGAGTGGGGACAGGCAAAACACTGAAGCTTTCTTT	CAWSGDRQNTEAFF
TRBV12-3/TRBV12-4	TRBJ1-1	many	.	TGTGCCAGCAGTTTTGGACAAATGAACACTGAAGCTTTCTTT	CASSFGQMNTEAFF